This T cell receptor (beta chain) was profiled in a study of blood T cell repertoires in COVID-19. Germline-derived CDR1 and CDR2 are SGDLS and YYNGEE. The CDR3 contains 17 residues. Trimming shortened V by 4 bases and J by 1 base, and 20 bases separated the two germline ends. In the authors' methods: Reference gene primers were amplified, and this amplification served to estimate nucleated cell counts. The method was immunoSEQ multiplex PCR; TCRdb's version includes in-frame clones alone and lacks a portion of them. V, J and clone size are taken as reported in that table, and D and trimming were inferred from the DNA itself. The table shows approximately 270,000 clones, with around nine tenths occurring only once.

The TCR was taken from a man between 35 and 55 years old with active or convalescent COVID-19. This sequence joins TRBV9 and TRBJ1-1, with D hard to call. The specimen sequenced was peripheral blood. The CDR3 loop reads CASSSQAYAGRNTEAFF. CDR3 nucleotide sequence: TGTGCCAGCAGCTCCCAAGCATACGCGGGGAGGAACACTGAAGCTTTCTTT. The complete variable domain, with remaining parts taken from reference TRBV9 and TRBJ1-1, reads DSGVTQTPKHLITATGQRVTLRCSPRSGDLSVYWYQQSLDQGLQFLIQYYNGEERAKGNILERFSAQQFPDLHSELNLSSLELGDSALYFCASSSQAYAGRNTEAFFGQGTRLTVV.